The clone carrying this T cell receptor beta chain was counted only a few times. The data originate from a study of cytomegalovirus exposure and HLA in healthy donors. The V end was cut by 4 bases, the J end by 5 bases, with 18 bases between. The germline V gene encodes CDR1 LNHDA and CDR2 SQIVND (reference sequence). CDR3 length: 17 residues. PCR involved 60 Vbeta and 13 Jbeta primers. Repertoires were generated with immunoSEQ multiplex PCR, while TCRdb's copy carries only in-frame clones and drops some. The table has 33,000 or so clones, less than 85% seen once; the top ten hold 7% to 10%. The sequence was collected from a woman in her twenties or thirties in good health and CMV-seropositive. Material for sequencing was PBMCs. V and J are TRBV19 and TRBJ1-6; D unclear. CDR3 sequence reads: CASSSQGFSAHNSPLHF. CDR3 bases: TGTGCCAGTAGTAGCCAAGGATTCTCAGCGCATAATTCACCCCTCCACTTT.